The rows below give T cell receptor beta chains drawn from one sample of a study of shared clonotypes between healthy human individuals. Data came from immunoSEQ multiplex PCR; TCRdb stores just in-frame clones and leaves some out. The table shows approximately 1,500,000 clones, with roughly 96% occurring only once. The sequencing input was naive CD4+ T cells sorted from blood. The receptors stem from a man in his thirties or forties in good health. CDR3s leave out the opening cysteine and the closing phenylalanine or tryptophan.

j_gene,v_gene,CDR3aa
TRBJ2-7,TRBV6-6,ASSYPIAGDGEQY
TRBJ2-5,TRBV7-2,ASSPTLLGTAGETQY
TRBJ1-1,TRBV11-2,ASSLTGATLKAF
TRBJ1-1,TRBV5-1,ASSLEQGGRMNTEAF
TRBJ2-7,TRBV28,ASTQDTVEQY
TRBJ2-1,TRBV28,ASSLPLPNEQF
TRBJ2-7,TRBV15,ATSRGASGAYEQY
TRBJ1-1,TRBV25-1,ASRATVNTEAF
TRBJ1-3,TRBV7-2,ASSLVGQGAGNTIY
TRBJ2-7,TRBV29-1,SVVAGQGLGEQY
TRBJ2-3,TRBV7-8,ASSLPMIDTQY
TRBJ2-4,TRBV5-6,ASSSPGVAGGADIQY
TRBJ1-4,TRBV28,ASKSGQPEKLF
TRBJ2-5,TRBV7-3,ASSLTPGTGPGTQY
TRBJ2-5,TRBV29-1,SVERRREDGETQY
TRBJ2-3,TRBV25-1,ASSITGVTDTQY
TRBJ2-1,TRBV11-2,ASRYPGLADSYNEQF
TRBJ2-2,TRBV9,ASSDHRDWDTGELF
TRBJ1-2,TRBV18,ASSPVDRDYGYT
TRBJ1-3,TRBV11-2,ASSLERRNTIY
TRBJ1-1,TRBV18,ASSQVGGTEAF
TRBJ1-2,TRBV19,ASSSLPGQLNYGYT
TRBJ2-1,TRBV7-8,ASSLNRETSYNEQF
TRBJ1-5,TRBV18,ASSPGQGAYSNQPQH
TRBJ2-7,TRBV5-1,ASSSQGYEQY
TRBJ2-1,TRBV25-1,ASSDRREFNEQF
TRBJ1-4,TRBV9,ASSVAPGQKNEKLF
TRBJ1-4,TRBV18,ASSPDLQGAAEKLF
TRBJ1-6,TRBV7-2,ASSQVGNSPLH
TRBJ1-5,TRBV7-2,ASSLVGNQPQH
TRBJ1-5,TRBV28,ASSTPWEPQH
TRBJ1-4,TRBV6-6,ASSRTGLNEKLF
TRBJ2-7,TRBV7-2,ASRGTSGEGEQY
TRBJ2-5,TRBV13,ASSTGTGNGQETQY
TRBJ2-5,TRBV18,ASSLLDQETQY
TRBJ2-7,TRBV11-2,ASGSGLAVYEQY
TRBJ2-3,TRBV15,ATSREGQGRGSDTQY
TRBJ1-3,TRBV21-1,ASSCRDHSGNTIY
TRBJ2-3,TRBV19,ASSPGWGTSTDTQY
TRBJ2-1,TRBV18,ASSPRESEQF
TRBJ2-4,TRBV2,ASSDLGVLAKNIQY
TRBJ1-1,TRBV6-5,ASSYSPFTRNTEAF
TRBJ2-2,TRBV29-1,SVPSAGGPGELF
TRBJ1-2,TRBV19,ASRRQGDRSGYT
TRBJ1-5,TRBV7-2,ASSLGQGNQPQH
TRBJ1-4,TRBV7-8,ATRKDRGLTNEKLF
TRBJ2-3,TRBV11-2,ASSLAGRKDTQY
TRBJ2-3,TRBV5-1,ASSLAMSLAPITDTQY
TRBJ2-5,TRBV6-1,ASSGRASGNPKTQY
TRBJ2-1,TRBV7-9,ASSFTGGDYNEQF
TRBJ2-3,TRBV9,ASSVTTAGAGSDTQY
TRBJ2-1,TRBV29-1,SVVSSAEQF